Detailed here is one TCR beta chain. Its cognate antigen has yet to be identified. It has no much larger one-base neighbor in the sample; base qualities were not kept. Libraries were built with 5' RACE. Reads for this sample came from an Illumina HiSeq 2500. A second 7 to 11 cycle PCR used a sample-barcoded 5' primer and a J-beta primer mix. A unique molecular identifier was introduced onto each TCR beta cDNA molecule by a template-switch 5' adaptor carrying 12 random nucleotides. Each sample yielded at least 3 million CDR3-containing paired-end reads. First-strand cDNA was synthesized from all RNA with the Mint cDNA synthesis kit, primed by a TRBC-specific oligonucleotide. Following uracil-DNA glycosylase treatment, all cDNA underwent a first 18-cycle PCR with the universal primers M1SS and BC2_uni_R. The authors processed their data as follows. For normalization, 1 million high-quality reads, each with a distinct molecular identifier, were randomly selected from each sample. Reads with shared molecular identifiers were discarded instead of being binned into consensus sequences. CDR3 identification, clonotype clustering and error correction used MiTCR with a Q25 quality threshold and the strictest error-elimination algorithm. A nonparametric unseen species model with Euler transformation was used to estimate lower-bound total TCR beta diversity. TCRdb reanalyzed the raw reads on its own, using fastp at Q25 for trimming and MiXCR for clone calling, and kept in-frame beta chains. Rows are unified per CDR3 protein, each entry keeping the most common DNA and genes. The V and J calls come from TCRdb's annotation, not from the publication. This sample is represented by hundreds of thousands of distinct CDR3 sequences; less than 45% of them were singletons. The ten largest clones take up about 32% of the sample.

These data come from a study of blood T cells in healthy people across ages (dated by TCRdb to about 2015). Describing the broader study: In model experiments, template switching captured roughly one uniquely barcoded TCR beta cDNA molecule for every two T cells. Two additional independent replicas of 1 million unique cDNA reads from the same blood draw were analyzed for two donors (one aged 18 to 29 and one aged 80 or older). To avoid experimental bias, donors of different ages were randomly spread across the sequencing lanes. Four age groups were formed from the donors: young (average 16 years), middle-aged (more than 35), aged (62) and long-lived (more than 75). Using deep sequencing normalized with unique cDNA molecular identifiers, the study measured how TCR beta repertoire diversity changes with age.

Results and caveats for the whole study, not just this receptor: As age increased, observed TCR beta diversity per million T cells dropped in a roughly linear way, and a significant reduction was already evident by age about 40. Since profiling was done on bulk unsorted PBMCs, naive and antigen-experienced compartments could not be conclusively compared. Estimates of total diversity based on one million sequenced T cells were regarded as lower bounds and as underestimates. Compared with the aged group, the long-lived group had more naive CD4+ T cells, fewer expanded clones and increased TCR diversity, suggesting age selection. Because the CMV infection status of the donors was unknown, age-related changes in expanded clonotypes may potentially have been confounded. The percentage of naive T cells measured by flow cytometry correlated strongly with observed TCR beta diversity.

Donors were 39 systemically healthy Caucasian individuals from Russia aged roughly 6 to 90 years. About 9.8 milliliters of peripheral blood were drawn from each donor into EDTA-treated Vacutainer tubes. PBMCs were isolated by Ficoll-Paque density-gradient centrifugation, with at least 7 million obtained per sample. Trizol reagent was used to extract total RNA from the PBMCs, yielding at least 5 micrograms per sample. Naive CD45RAhigh/CD27high T cell percentages were measured by flow cytometry on a PBMC aliquot from every donor. The CDR1 and CDR2 encoded by the germline V gene (reference sequence) are LGHDT and YNNKEL. The CDR3 covers 16 residues, taking in both the cysteine and the phenylalanine. Of all the DNA, just the CDR3 is kept, 48 bases in frame from base 1.

In this chain, TRBV3-1 is recombined with TRBJ2-7; TRBD2 is a possible D gene, resting on 5 matching bases. The J call is doubtful: the DNA matches TRBJ2-5 better. This receptor was taken from a man at least 80 years old in good health. The sequencing input was blood. CDR3 protein: CASSQDETGREETQYF. At the DNA level, the sequence is TGTGCCAGCAGCCAAGACGAGACTGGAAGGGAGGAGACCCAGTACTTC.